A single sample is the source of the 7 T cell receptor beta chains below, sequenced in a study of chemoradiotherapy in HPV16-positive cancers. The assay was immunoSEQ multiplex PCR, and TCRdb's table has in-frame clones only and misses some. Of roughly 28,000 clones detected, more than 80% appear once; the ten largest clones hold roughly 6%. Source: blood, taken from a patient who underwent chemoradiotherapy. These receptors were collected from a human donor with HPV-associated anogenital cancer.

This rearrangement joins TRBV5-6 to TRBJ2-4; 10 nucleotides align to TRBD1. The CDR3 contains 19 residues. Germline values: CDR1 SGHDT, CDR2 YYEEEE. The junction had 16 bases not matched to a gene; V was cut back by 2 bases and J by 5 bases. The CDR3 sequence: CASSFRPGTGASRENIQYF. CDR3 DNA: TGTGCCAGCAGCTTTCGACCCGGGACAGGGGCCTCCCGAGAAAACATTCAGTACTTC.

This sequence joins TRBV6-4 and TRBJ2-6; no firm D call. This CDR3 has 13 residues. Between the trimmed V and J ends, which lost 2 bases and 3 bases, there was a span of 2 bases. Germline assignment: CDR1 MRHNA and CDR2 SNTAGT. CDR3 region: CASSDNGANVLTF. CDR3 nucleotide sequence: TGTGCCAGCAGTGACAATGGGGCCAACGTCCTGACTTTC.

This chain uses TRBV5-4 with TRBJ2-3; D uncertain. V was clipped by 0 bases and J by 6 bases, with 14 bases between them. Germline V gene sequence: CDR1 SGHNT, CDR2 YYREEE (reference sequence). This CDR3 spans 15 amino acids. The CDR3 region has the DNA TGTGCCAGCAGCTTGGCCGGTGGCAGAGCGGATACGCAGTATTTT. This codes for CASSLAGGRADTQYF. The full variable domain, rest sourced from reference TRBV5-4 and TRBJ2-3, is ETGVTQSPTHLIKTRGQQVTLRCSSQSGHNTVSWYQQALGQGPQFIFQYYREEENGRGNFPPRFSGLQFPNYSSELNVNALELDDSALYLCASSLAGGRADTQYFGPGTRLTVL.

J is TRBJ1-1 and V is TRBV30; D uncertain. The germline V gene encodes CDR1 GTSNPN and CDR2 SVGIG (reference sequence). V was shortened by 5 bases and J by 1 base, with 5 bases between the two germline ends. This CDR3 has 11 residues. The CDR3: CAWVTNTEAFF. In DNA form, the CDR3 reads TGTGCCTGGGTCACGAACACTGAAGCTTTCTTT.

For the CDR3, the DNA is TGCGCCAGCAGTTGGGGGGGGGCGCTGAACACTGAAGCTTTCTTT. As protein: CASSWGGALNTEAFF. The chain joins TRBV5-1 to TRBJ1-1; perhaps TRBD1 as D (6 bases). The CDR3 contains 15 residues. Trimming stripped 5 bases from V and 0 bases from J, with 14 bases between. Per the germline V gene, CDR1 is SGHRS and CDR2 is YFSETQ.

The chain links TRBV11-2 to TRBJ1-1; D is undetermined. The CDR3 is 11 amino acids. Germline values: CDR1 SGHAT, CDR2 FQNNGV. Trimming shortened V by 3 bases and J by 6 bases, and 5 bases separated the two germline ends. The CDR3 sequence: CASSFGPEAFF. CDR3 coding DNA: TGTGCCAGCAGCTTTGGCCCTGAAGCTTTCTTT.

The gene calls are TRBV7-9 and TRBJ2-1; no reliable D call. The CDR3 sequence is 16 residues long. Germline V lookup: CDR1 SEHNR, CDR2 FQNEAQ (reference sequence). V lost 5 bases to trimming and J lost 1 base, with 15 bases between them. For the CDR3, the DNA is TGTGCCAGCAGCGCTCTCTGGTTGGGTTCCTACAATGAGCAGTTCTTC. It codes for CASSALWLGSYNEQFF.